Below, 11 T cell receptor beta chains from the same sample are listed, as sequenced in a study of blood T cell repertoires in COVID-19. Assay used: immunoSEQ multiplex PCR; TCRdb lists only in-frame clones, some missing. The table has about 200,000 clones, under 80% seen once. Input material: peripheral blood. The receptors were sampled from a man aged 45 to 65 who had recovered from COVID-19.

The V gene is TRBV6-5, the J gene TRBJ2-2, with D possibly matching TRBD1 (5 bases). The CDR3 is made up of 14 amino acids. V gave up 6 bases and J gave up 2 bases, with 10 bases separating them. Per germline, CDR1 MNHEY and CDR2 SVGAGI. The CDR3 loop reads CASRYDRNTGELFF. DNA of the CDR3: TGTGCCAGCAGATATGACAGAAACACCGGGGAGCTGTTTTTT.

This clone came up once. The chain uses TRBV5-1 and TRBJ2-7; 13 nucleotides line up with TRBD2. CDR1 SGHRS and CDR2 YFSETQ come from the germline V gene. The CDR3 sequence is 15 residues long. V lost 1 base to trimming and J lost 8 bases; unmatched junction nucleotides: 6. The CDR3 nucleotides are TGCGCCAGCAGCTTGCAGGGACTAGCGGGACAAAAGCAGTACTTC. It translates to CASSLQGLAGQKQYF.

The chain recombines TRBV4-1 with TRBJ2-7; 9 bases agree with TRBD1. The V and J ends lost 5 bases and 2 bases, in that order; junction bases with no gene match: 7. The CDR3 length is 15 residues. CDR1 is MGHRA, CDR2 YSYEKL, per germline. The CDR3 reads CASSFGQGRTYEQYF. CDR3 in DNA: TGCGCCAGCAGCTTTGGACAGGGGAGAACCTACGAGCAGTACTTC.

This chain joins TRBV19 and TRBJ2-6; 9 bases line up with TRBD2. The CDR3 extends over 16 amino acids. Germline CDR1 reads LNHDA; CDR2 reads SQIVND (reference sequence). The V gene end was trimmed by 7 bases and the J gene end by 1 base; junction bases not matched to a gene: 5. CDR3 loop: CASTRRGGSGANVLTF. In nucleotides, the CDR3 is TGTGCCAGTACCCGGCGGGGGGGTTCTGGGGCCAACGTCCTGACTTTC.

The chain links TRBV4-2 to TRBJ2-7, with 11 bases fitting TRBD2. In germline, CDR1 is LGHNA, CDR2 YNFKEQ. V was clipped by 1 base and J by 3 bases; unmatched bases: 2. The CDR3 length is 15 residues. The CDR3 here is CASSQVGTSGYEQYF. Written as DNA, the CDR3 is TGTGCCAGCAGCCAAGTGGGGACTAGCGGCTACGAGCAGTACTTC.

This rearrangement joins TRBV4-3 to TRBJ1-3; unclear D gene. Germline CDR1 reads LGHNA; CDR2 reads YSLEER. V shed 4 bases and J shed 0 bases, with 4 bases lying between them. This CDR3 has 13 residues. CDR3 loop: CASSPSSGNTIYF. In nucleotides, the CDR3 is TGCGCCAGCAGCCCTAGCTCTGGAAACACCATATATTTT.

V and J are TRBV20-1 and TRBJ1-2; TRBD1 matches 8 bases. Germline CDR1 and CDR2: DFQATT and SNEGSKA (reference sequence). This CDR3 has 11 amino acids. Germline trimming cut 7 bases from V and 14 bases from J; bases unmatched to any gene: 12. The CDR3 here is CSVANRGMSTF. In DNA, the CDR3 is TGCAGTGTCGCCAACAGGGGGATGTCTACCTTC.

The chain has TRBV15 and TRBJ1-1; TRBD1 aligns across 10 bases. The germline gives CDR1 LNHNV, CDR2 YYDKDF (reference sequence). The CDR3 sequence is 13 residues long. Trimming removed 8 bases from V and 4 bases from J; junction bases left unmatched: 4. In nucleotides, the CDR3 is TGTGCCACCGGGACAGGGGAGTCCACTGAAGCTTTCTTT. This codes for CATGTGESTEAFF.

The V gene is TRBV18, the J gene TRBJ2-6, with TRBD1 identical over 8 bases. Germline V CDR1 and CDR2: KGHSH, LQKENI. CDR3 length: 16 residues. The V and J ends lost 5 bases and 2 bases, in that order; junction bases with no gene match: 5. The CDR3 protein is CASSTWTGTGANVLTF. Here the CDR3 DNA reads TGTGCCAGCTCAACATGGACAGGGACTGGGGCCAACGTCCTGACTTTC.

The chain joins TRBV2 to TRBJ1-4; 7 bases match TRBD1. The CDR3 runs 17 residues. Germline lookup yields CDR1 SNHLY and CDR2 FYNNEI. The ends lost 6 bases at V and 0 bases at J; junction bases unmatched: 10. The CDR3 region has the DNA TGTGCCAGCAGACGGGACAGCATCGCCACAACTAATGAAAAACTGTTTTTT. It yields the protein CASRRDSIATTNEKLFF.

V gene TRBV30 combines with J gene TRBJ2-3; TRBD2 might be the D (5 bases). The CDR3 has 14 amino acids. Germline V gene lookup returns CDR1 GTSNPN and CDR2 SVGIG (reference sequence). V dropped 2 bases and J dropped 2 bases, with 11 bases sitting between them. The CDR3: CAWSWRVNTDTQYF. The CDR3 region has the DNA TGTGCCTGGAGTTGGCGGGTTAACACAGATACGCAGTATTTT.